The 9 T cell receptor beta chains listed next were all sequenced from one sample in a study of T cell responses to AZD1222 COVID-19 vaccine (dated by TCRdb to the early 2020s). The time point label, as the study defines it: baseline before first vaccination. The library relied on the immunoSEQ multiplex PCR assay. TCRdb retrieved this table from immuneACCESS and kept in-frame rearrangements only. Not all clones are present; in checked studies, unresolved V genes account for under half, and no reason is known for the remainder. The sample contains 150,000 or so clones, about 87% of them found a single time. The ten biggest clones cover 3% to 3.5% of the sample. Material: peripheral blood, obtained on day 0 of AZD1222 vaccination. These receptors were collected from an adult in good health.

The rearrangement uses TRBV7-2 and TRBJ1-1; D gene unclear. From germline, CDR1 is SGHTA and CDR2 FQGNSA. Trimming removed 7 bases from V and 7 bases from J, with 16 bases in between. The CDR3 is 13 residues long. CDR3 protein: CASIVGRSREAFF. For the CDR3, the DNA is TGTGCCAGCATCGTAGGTCGATCTCGTGAAGCTTTCTTT.

The chain employs TRBV11-2 and TRBJ2-1; 7 bases line up with TRBD2. The germline CDR1 and CDR2 sequences are SGHAT and FQNNGV. CDR3 length: 16 amino acids. J was trimmed by 0 bases and V by 5 bases; bases with no gene match: 7. The CDR3 reads CASSAASGSSYNEQFF. As DNA, the CDR3 is TGTGCCAGCAGCGCTGCTAGCGGAAGCTCCTACAATGAGCAGTTCTTC.

This clone was counted only a few times. The V and J genes are TRBV14 and TRBJ2-7; no definite D call. V lost 3 bases and J lost 7, with 13 bases in between. The CDR3 loop spans 13 amino acids. CDR1 and CDR2 from the germline V gene are SGHDN and FVKESK. CDR3 DNA sequence: TGTGCCAGCAGCCAGGGAAGACTCGGGGAGCAGTACTTC. Its translation is CASSQGRLGEQYF.

This chain uses TRBV7-6 with TRBJ1-3; TRBD1 agrees at 8 bases. V shed 5 bases and J 5 bases; nucleotides not matched to a gene: 5. Per the germline V gene, CDR1 is SGHVS and CDR2 is FNYEAQ. The CDR3 is 14 residues long. In DNA form, the CDR3 reads TGTGCCAGCAGCCACCGACAGGGGCGAAACACCATATATTTT. Translated, it gives CASSHRQGRNTIYF.

V is TRBV6-5 and J is TRBJ1-5, with a possible D match to TRBD1 (6 bases). Germline lookup yields CDR1 MNHEY and CDR2 SVGAGI. Trimming cost V 6 bases and J 3 bases, with 15 bases left between them. CDR3 length: 15 residues. The CDR3 reads CASSRTGQNNQPQHF. CDR3 DNA sequence: TGTGCCAGCAGCCGAACCGGACAGAACAATCAGCCCCAGCATTTT.

The chain recombines TRBV7-3 with TRBJ2-7; D might be TRBD1 (5 bases). CDR1 is SGHTA and CDR2 is FQGTGA in the germline V gene. The CDR3 contains 14 residues. Trimming cost V 5 bases and J 4 bases, with 15 bases left between them. CDR3 DNA: TGTGCCAGCAGCCCCTGGGGCGGCAATTACGAGCAGTACTTC. Protein: CASSPWGGNYEQYF.

The rearrangement joins TRBV2 to TRBJ1-1; D is ambiguous. Germline CDR1 and CDR2: SNHLY and FYNNEI. The V and J ends lost 0 bases and 8 bases respectively, with 7 bases between them. CDR3 length: 12 residues. The CDR3 coding sequence is TGTGCCAGCAGTGAAGCGCTGGGAGAAGCTTTCTTT. As protein: CASSEALGEAFF.

This clone occurred a few times. The V gene is TRBV19, the J gene TRBJ1-1, with a weak D call TRBD1 (5 bases). Looked up from germline, CDR1 is LNHDA and CDR2 is SQIVND (reference sequence). The V end was cut by 7 bases, the J end by 1 base, with 16 bases between. This CDR3 is built from 15 residues. CDR3 in amino acids: CASKTHRDENTEAFF. CDR3 DNA: TGTGCCAGTAAAACCCACCGGGACGAGAACACTGAAGCTTTCTTT.

This chain connects TRBV6-6 to TRBJ2-5; 7 bases line up with TRBD1. The V and J ends lost 4 bases and 4 bases, in that order; junction bases with no gene match: 3. Germline CDR1 and CDR2: MNHNY and SVGAGI (reference sequence). The CDR3 covers 13 residues. The CDR3 loop is CASSSDRAETQYF. The DNA of the CDR3 is TGTGCCAGCAGTTCCGACAGGGCAGAGACCCAGTACTTC.